These 7 T cell receptor beta chains came from one sample sequenced in a study of cytomegalovirus exposure and HLA in healthy donors. Some clones are missing from TCRdb's copy, which holds only in-frame ones; the method was immunoSEQ multiplex PCR. The table includes 350,000 or so clones, 75% to 90% detected once. Specimen: PBMCs. These TCRs come from a woman in her late teens or twenties in good health and CMV-seronegative.

V is TRBV6-5 and J is TRBJ2-7; D is unresolved. Germline loops: CDR1 MNHEY, CDR2 SVGAGI. The CDR3 runs to 14 residues. V dropped 0 bases and J dropped 1 base, with 7 bases sitting between them. CDR3 sequence (DNA): TGTGCCAGCAGTTACTCTCTTGCGTCCTACGAGCAGTACTTC. This translates into CASSYSLASYEQYF.

V usage is TRBV7-8 and J usage is TRBJ2-5, with D unclear. Trimming took 5 bases from V and 1 from J, leaving 14 bases between them. Germline values: CDR1 SGHVS, CDR2 FQNEAQ. This CDR3 comprises 15 residues. This CDR3 reads CASSPAPWSQETQYF. In DNA form, the CDR3 reads TGTGCCAGCAGCCCCGCTCCGTGGAGCCAAGAGACCCAGTACTTC.

The V gene is TRBV28, the J gene TRBJ2-7, with 8 positions matching TRBD2. This CDR3 comprises 14 residues. Unmatched junction bases numbered 5, after V lost 5 bases and J lost 2 bases. Germline CDR1 reads MDHEN; CDR2 reads SYDVKM. CDR3 sequence: CASSTSGGPYEQYF. DNA for the CDR3: TGTGCCAGCAGTACTAGCGGAGGACCCTACGAGCAGTACTTC. The full variable domain, with the rest looked up from reference TRBV28 and TRBJ2-7, is DVKVTQSSRYLVKRTGEKVFLECVQDMDHENMFWYRQDPGLGLRLIYFSYDVKMKEKGDIPEGYSVSREKKERFSLILESASTNQTSMYLCASSTSGGPYEQYFGPGTRLTVT.

This clone showed up just once. This chain connects TRBV2 to TRBJ1-4; D unclear. Per the germline V gene, CDR1 is SNHLY and CDR2 is FYNNEI. The CDR3 totals 15 residues. Between the trimmed V and J ends, which lost 8 bases and 8 bases, there was a span of 21 bases. The CDR3 is CASESLMTGREKLFF. The CDR3 nucleotides are TGTGCCAGCGAATCTCTCATGACGGGTAGGGAAAAACTGTTTTTT.

V is TRBV10-3 and J is TRBJ1-5; 7 positions match TRBD1. CDR3 size: 15 residues. The ends lost 5 bases at V and 2 bases at J; junction bases unmatched: 6. Per the germline V gene, CDR1 is ENHRY and CDR2 is SYGVKD. The DNA of the CDR3 is TGTGCCATCAGTCCAGGGGGTTCGGGCAATCAGCCCCAGCATTTT. It translates to CAISPGGSGNQPQHF.

CDR3 sequence: CASSLAGPYEQYF. As DNA, the CDR3 is TGCGCCAGCAGCTTGGCTGGGCCCTACGAGCAGTACTTC. V usage is TRBV5-1 and J usage is TRBJ2-7; D gene unclear. The CDR3 length is 13 residues. The V gene's germline CDR1 is SGHRS and CDR2 YFSETQ. V was trimmed by 0 bases and J by 2 bases, leaving 6 bases between them.

The rearrangement uses TRBV5-6 and TRBJ2-1; TRBD2 matches at 8 bases. Germline V gene sequence: CDR1 SGHDT, CDR2 YYEEEE. The V gene end was trimmed by 4 bases and the J gene end by 5 bases; junction bases not matched to a gene: 14. This CDR3 region has 17 residues. The DNA of the CDR3 is TGTGCCAGCAGCCAATCGGTGCAACTAGCGGCCCACAATGAGCAGTTCTTC. Translated, it gives CASSQSVQLAAHNEQFF.